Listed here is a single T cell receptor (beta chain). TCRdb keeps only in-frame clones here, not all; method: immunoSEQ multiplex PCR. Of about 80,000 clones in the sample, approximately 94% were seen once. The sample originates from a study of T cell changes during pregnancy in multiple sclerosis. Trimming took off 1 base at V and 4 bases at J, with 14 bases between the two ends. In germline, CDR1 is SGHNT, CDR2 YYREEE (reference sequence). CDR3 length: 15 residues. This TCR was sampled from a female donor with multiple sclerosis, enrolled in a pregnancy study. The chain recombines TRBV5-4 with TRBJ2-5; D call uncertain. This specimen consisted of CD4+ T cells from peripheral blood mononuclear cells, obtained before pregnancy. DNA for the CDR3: TGTGCCAGCAGCTTGAGACGGGTGGATCGAGAGACCCAGTACTTC. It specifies CASSLRRVDRETQYF.